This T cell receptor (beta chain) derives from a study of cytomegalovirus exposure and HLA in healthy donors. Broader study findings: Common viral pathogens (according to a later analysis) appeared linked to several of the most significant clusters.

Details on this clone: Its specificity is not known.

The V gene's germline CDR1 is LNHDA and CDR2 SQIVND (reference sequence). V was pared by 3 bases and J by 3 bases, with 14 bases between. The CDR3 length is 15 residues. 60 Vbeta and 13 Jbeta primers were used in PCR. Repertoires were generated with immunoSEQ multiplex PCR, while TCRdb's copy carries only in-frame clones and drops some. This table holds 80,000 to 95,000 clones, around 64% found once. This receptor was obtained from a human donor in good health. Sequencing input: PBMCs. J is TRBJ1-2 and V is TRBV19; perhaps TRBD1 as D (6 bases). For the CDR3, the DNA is TGTGCCAGTAGTATCGGGGACATTGGGCACTATGGCTACACCTTC. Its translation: CASSIGDIGHYGYTF.